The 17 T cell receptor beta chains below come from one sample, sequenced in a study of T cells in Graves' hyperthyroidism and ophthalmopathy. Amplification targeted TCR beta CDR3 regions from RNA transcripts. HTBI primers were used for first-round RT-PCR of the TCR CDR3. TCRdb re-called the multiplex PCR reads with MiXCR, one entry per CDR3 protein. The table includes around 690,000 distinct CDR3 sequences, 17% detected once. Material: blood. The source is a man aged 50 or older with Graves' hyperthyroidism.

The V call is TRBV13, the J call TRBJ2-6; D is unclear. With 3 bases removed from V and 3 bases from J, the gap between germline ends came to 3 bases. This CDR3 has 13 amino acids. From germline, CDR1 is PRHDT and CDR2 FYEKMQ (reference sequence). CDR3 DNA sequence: TGTGCCAGCAGCTTTAATGGGGCCAACGTCCTGACTTTC. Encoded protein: CASSFNGANVLTF.

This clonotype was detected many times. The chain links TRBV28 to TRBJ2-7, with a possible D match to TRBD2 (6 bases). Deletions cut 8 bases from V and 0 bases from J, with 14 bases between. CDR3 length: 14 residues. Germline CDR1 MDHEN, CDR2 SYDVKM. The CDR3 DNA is TGTGCCAGCGTCGGGGACTCCAGCTCCTACGAGCAGTACTTC. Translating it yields CASVGDSSSYEQYF.

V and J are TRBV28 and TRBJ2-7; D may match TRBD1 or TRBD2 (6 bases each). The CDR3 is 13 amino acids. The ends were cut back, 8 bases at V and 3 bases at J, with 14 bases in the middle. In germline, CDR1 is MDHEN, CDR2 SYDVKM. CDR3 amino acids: CASGLRGLYEQYF. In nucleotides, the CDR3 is TGTGCCAGCGGCCTACGGGGGCTCTACGAGCAGTACTTC. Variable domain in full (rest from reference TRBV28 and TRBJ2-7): DVKVTQSSRYLVKRTGEKVFLECVQDMDHENMFWYRQDPGLGLRLIYFSYDVKMKEKGDIPEGYSVSREKKERFSLILESASTNQTSMYLCASGLRGLYEQYFGPGTRLTVT.

CDR3 DNA: TGTGCCAGCCGATCCTCGGCAGAGAGCTCCTATAATTCACCCCTCCACTTT. Protein: CASRSSAESSYNSPLHF. The genes are TRBV27 and TRBJ1-6, with D hard to call. Germline CDR1 and CDR2: MNHEY and SMNVEV (reference sequence). This CDR3 has 17 amino acids. The V end lost 8 bases, the J end lost 0 bases, and 17 bases lay between the germline ends.

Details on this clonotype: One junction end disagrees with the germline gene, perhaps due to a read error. The chain's CDR3 is CASMEGSTIEKLFF. The CDR3 nucleotides read TGTGCCAGCATGGAGGGCTCAACTATTGAAAAACTGTTTTTT. This chain links TRBV28 with TRBJ1-4, with D unresolved. This CDR3 region has 14 residues. CDR1 and CDR2 (germline): MDHEN, SYDVKM. Together with reference TRBV28 and TRBJ1-4, the CDR3 gives the full variable domain: DVKVTQSSRYLVKRTGEKVFLECVQDMDHENMFWYRQDPGLGLRLIYFSYDVKMKEKGDIPEGYSVSREKKERFSLILESASTNQTSMYLCASMEGSTIEKLFFGSGTQLSVL.

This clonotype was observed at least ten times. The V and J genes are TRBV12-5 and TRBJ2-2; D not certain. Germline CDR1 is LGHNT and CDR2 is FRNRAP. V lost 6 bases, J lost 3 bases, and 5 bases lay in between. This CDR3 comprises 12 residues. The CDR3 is CASGEDTGELFF. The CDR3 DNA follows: TGTGCTAGTGGCGAGGACACCGGGGAGCTGTTTTTT.

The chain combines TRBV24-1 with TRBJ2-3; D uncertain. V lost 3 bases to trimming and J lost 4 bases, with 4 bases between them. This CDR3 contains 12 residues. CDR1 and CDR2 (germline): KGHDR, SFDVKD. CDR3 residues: CATSDTADTQYF. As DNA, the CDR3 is TGTGCCACCAGTGATACCGCAGATACGCAGTATTTT.

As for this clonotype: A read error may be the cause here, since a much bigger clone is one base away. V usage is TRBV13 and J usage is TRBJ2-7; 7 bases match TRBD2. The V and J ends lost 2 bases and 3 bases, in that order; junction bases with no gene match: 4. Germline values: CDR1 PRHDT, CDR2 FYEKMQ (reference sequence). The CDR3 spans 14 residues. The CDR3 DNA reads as TGTGCCAGCAGCTTATCTAGCGGTCACTACGAGCAGTACTTC. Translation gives CASSLSSGHYEQYF.

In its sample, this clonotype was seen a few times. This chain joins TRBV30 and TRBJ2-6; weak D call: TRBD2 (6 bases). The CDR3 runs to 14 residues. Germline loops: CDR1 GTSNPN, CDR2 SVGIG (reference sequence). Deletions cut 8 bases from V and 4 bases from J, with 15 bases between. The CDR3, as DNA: TGTGCCCAATCCAGGAGGGACGGGGCCAACGTCCTGACTTTC. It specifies CAQSRRDGANVLTF.

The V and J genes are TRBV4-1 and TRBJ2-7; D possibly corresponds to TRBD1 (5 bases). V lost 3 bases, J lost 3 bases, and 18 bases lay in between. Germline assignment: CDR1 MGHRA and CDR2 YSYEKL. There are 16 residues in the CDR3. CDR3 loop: CASSQGQATDRYEQYF. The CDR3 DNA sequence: TGCGCCAGCAGCCAGGGGCAGGCGACAGACCGCTACGAGCAGTACTTC.

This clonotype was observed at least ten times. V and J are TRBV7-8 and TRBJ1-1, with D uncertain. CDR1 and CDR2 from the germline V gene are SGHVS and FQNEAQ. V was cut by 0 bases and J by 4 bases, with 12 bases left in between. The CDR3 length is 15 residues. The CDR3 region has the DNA TGTGCCAGCAGCTTAGCGAGGCATCAGTCCACTGAAGCTTTCTTT. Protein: CASSLARHQSTEAFF.

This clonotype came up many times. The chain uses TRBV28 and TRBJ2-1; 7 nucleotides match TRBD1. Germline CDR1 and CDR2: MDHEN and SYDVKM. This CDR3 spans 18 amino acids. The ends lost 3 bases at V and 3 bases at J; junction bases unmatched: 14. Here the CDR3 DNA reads TGTGCCAGCAGTTTTTCCCGCCCGGGACAGTTAATCTACAATGAGCAGTTCTTC. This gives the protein CASSFSRPGQLIYNEQFF.

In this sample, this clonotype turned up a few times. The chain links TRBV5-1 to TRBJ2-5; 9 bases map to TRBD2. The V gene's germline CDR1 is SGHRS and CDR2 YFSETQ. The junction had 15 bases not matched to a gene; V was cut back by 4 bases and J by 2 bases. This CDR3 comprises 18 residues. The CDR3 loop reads CASSPKRGASAYQETQYF. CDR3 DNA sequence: TGCGCCAGCAGCCCAAAGCGGGGGGCTAGCGCGTATCAAGAGACCCAGTACTTC.

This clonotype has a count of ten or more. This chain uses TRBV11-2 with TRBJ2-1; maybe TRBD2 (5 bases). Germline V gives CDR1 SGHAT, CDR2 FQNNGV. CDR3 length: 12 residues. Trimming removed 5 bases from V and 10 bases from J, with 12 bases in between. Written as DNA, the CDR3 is TGTGCCAGCAGCGCCGGACTCCTCGAGCAGTTCTTC. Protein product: CASSAGLLEQFF.

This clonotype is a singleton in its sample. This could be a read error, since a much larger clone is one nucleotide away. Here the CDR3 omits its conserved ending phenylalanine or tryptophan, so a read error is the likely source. The CDR3 is CASSLKKDRTEAFS. CDR3 nucleotide sequence: TGTGCCAGCAGTTTAAAAAAGGATCGGACTGAAGCTTTCTCT. The gene calls are TRBV28 and TRBJ1-1, with D unresolved. Trimming cost V 2 bases and J 5 bases, with 12 bases left between them. Per germline, CDR1 MDHEN and CDR2 SYDVKM. CDR3 length: 14 amino acids.

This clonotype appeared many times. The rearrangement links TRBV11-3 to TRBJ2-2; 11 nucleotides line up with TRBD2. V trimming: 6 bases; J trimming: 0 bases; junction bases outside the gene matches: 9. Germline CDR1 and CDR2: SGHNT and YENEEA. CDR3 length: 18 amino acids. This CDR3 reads CASSPSSGRLANTGELFF. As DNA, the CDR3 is TGTGCCAGCAGTCCCTCTAGCGGGAGGTTGGCGAACACCGGGGAGCTGTTTTTT. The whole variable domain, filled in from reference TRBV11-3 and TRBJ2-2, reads EAGVVQSPRYKIIEKKQPVAFWCNPISGHNTLYWYLQNLGQGPELLIRYENEEAVDDSQLPKDRFSAERLKGVDSTLKIQPAELGDSAVYLCASSPSSGRLANTGELFFGEGSRLTVL.

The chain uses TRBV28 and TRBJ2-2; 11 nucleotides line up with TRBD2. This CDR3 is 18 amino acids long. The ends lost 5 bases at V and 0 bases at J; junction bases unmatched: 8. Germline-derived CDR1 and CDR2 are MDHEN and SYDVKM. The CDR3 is CASSALAGGFANTGELFF. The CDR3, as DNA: TGTGCCAGCAGTGCTTTAGCGGGAGGGTTCGCGAACACCGGGGAGCTGTTTTTT.